The clone carrying this T cell receptor (beta chain) was recorded a few times. What it binds is unknown. The entry originates in a study of OX40 agonist ivuxolimab in advanced cancers. Study in general: Patients in the trial were receiving intravenous ivuxolimab every 2 weeks, at doses of 0.01 to 10 mg/kg. General study findings and limits: At 0.1 to 3.0 mg/kg, clonal expansion of CD4+ and CD8+ blood T cells had occurred by week 6. People who partly responded at 0.1-3.0 mg/kg had some of the least clonal expansion seen.

Assay: immunoSEQ multiplex PCR; the TCRdb copy retains only in-frame clones and omits some. The sample contains 70,000 to 80,000 clones, about 86% of which appear only once. Researchers took blood at baseline, on cycle 4 day 1, and on cycle 7 day 1. Germline lookup yields CDR1 SNHLY and CDR2 FYNNEI. The CDR3 has 14 amino acids. J was trimmed by 6 bases and V by 3 bases; bases with no gene match: 5. This chain uses TRBV2 with TRBJ1-5, with TRBD1 matching 7 bases. The sequence was collected from an adult with an advanced solid tumor such as melanoma, head and neck, liver or kidney cancer. The specimen comprised CD4+ or CD8+ T cells sorted from blood, sampled in a trial of the OX40 agonist ivuxolimab. CDR3 nucleotide sequence: TGTGCCAGCAGTGAGGCGACAGGGTTTCAGCCCCAGCATTTT. Encoded protein: CASSEATGFQPQHF. Complete variable domain (other parts from reference TRBV2 and TRBJ1-5): EPEVTQTPSHQVTQMGQEVILRCVPISNHLYFYWYRQILGQKVEFLVSFYNNEISEKSEIFDDQFSVERPDGSNFTLKIRSTKLEDSAMYFCASSEATGFQPQHFGDGTRLSIL.